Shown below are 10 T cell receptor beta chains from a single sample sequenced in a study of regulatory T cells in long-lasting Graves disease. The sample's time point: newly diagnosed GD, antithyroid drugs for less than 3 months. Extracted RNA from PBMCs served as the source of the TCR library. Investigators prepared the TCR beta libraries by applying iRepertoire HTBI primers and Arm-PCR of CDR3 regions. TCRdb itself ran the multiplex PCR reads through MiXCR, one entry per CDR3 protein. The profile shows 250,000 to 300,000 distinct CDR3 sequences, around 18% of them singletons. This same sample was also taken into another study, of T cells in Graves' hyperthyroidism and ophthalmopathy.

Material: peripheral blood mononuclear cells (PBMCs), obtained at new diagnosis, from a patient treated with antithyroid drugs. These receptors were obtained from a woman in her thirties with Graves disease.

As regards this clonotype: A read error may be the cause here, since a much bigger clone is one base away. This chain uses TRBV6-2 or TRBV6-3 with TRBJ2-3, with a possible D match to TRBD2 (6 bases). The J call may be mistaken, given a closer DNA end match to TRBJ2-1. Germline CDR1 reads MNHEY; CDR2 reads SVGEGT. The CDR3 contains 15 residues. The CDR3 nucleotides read TGTGCCAGCAGTACTGGCGGGGTGGCCGTCGATGAGCAGTTCTTC. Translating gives CASSTGGVAVDEQFF.

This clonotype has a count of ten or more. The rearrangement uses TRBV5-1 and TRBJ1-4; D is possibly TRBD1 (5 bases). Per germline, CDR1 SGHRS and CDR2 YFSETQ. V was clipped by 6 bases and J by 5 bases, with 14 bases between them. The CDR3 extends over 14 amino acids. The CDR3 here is CASKLTTANEKLFF. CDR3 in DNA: TGCGCCAGCAAATTGACGACAGCAAATGAAAAACTGTTTTTT.

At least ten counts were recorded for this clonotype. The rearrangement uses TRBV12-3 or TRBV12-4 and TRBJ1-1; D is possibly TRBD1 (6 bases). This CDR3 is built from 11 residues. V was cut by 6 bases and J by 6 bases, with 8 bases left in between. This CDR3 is CASRNRAEAFF. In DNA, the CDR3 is TGTGCCAGCAGGAACAGGGCTGAAGCTTTCTTT.

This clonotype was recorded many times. The CDR3 here is CASSLVGEVYEQYF. The CDR3 nucleotides read TGTGCCAGCAGCTTGGTCGGTGAGGTTTACGAGCAGTACTTC. The genes are TRBV5-6 and TRBJ2-7, with D uncertain. V shed 0 bases and J shed 4 bases, with 11 bases lying between them. The germline gives CDR1 SGHDT, CDR2 YYEEEE. This CDR3 is built from 14 residues.

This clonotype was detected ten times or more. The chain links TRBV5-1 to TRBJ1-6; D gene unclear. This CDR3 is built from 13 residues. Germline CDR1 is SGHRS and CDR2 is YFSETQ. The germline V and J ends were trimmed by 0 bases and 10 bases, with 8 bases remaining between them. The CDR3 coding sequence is TGCGCCAGCAGCTTGGGGAGAGCGTCACCCCTCCACTTT. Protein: CASSLGRASPLHF.

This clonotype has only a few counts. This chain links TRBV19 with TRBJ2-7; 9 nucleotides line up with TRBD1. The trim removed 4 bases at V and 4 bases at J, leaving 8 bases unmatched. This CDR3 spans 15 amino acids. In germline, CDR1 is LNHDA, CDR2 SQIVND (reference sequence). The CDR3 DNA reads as TGTGCCAGTAGTACTGGCCGGGACAGGGCGTACGAGCAGTACTTC. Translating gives CASSTGRDRAYEQYF.

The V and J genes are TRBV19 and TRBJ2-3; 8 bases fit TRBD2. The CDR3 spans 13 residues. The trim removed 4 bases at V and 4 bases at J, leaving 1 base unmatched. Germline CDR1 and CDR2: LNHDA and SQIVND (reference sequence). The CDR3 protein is CASSTGLADTQYF. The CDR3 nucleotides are TGTGCCAGTAGTACGGGACTAGCAGATACGCAGTATTTT. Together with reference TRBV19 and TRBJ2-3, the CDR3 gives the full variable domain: DGGITQSPKYLFRKEGQNVTLSCEQNLNHDAMYWYRQDPGQGLRLIYYSQIVNDFQKGDIAEGYSVSREKKESFPLTVTSAQKNPTAFYLCASSTGLADTQYFGPGTRLTVL.

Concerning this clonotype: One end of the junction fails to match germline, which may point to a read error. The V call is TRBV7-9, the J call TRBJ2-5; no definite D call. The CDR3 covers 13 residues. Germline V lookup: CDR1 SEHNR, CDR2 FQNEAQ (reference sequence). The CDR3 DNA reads TGTGCCGGCAGCTTAGAAGTCGGAGAGACCCGGTACTTC. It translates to CAGSLEVGETRYF.

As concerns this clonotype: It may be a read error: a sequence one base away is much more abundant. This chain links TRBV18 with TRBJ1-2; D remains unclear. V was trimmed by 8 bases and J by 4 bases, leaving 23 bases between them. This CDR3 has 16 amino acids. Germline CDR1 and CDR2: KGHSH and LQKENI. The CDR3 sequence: CASASTGRDFLYGYTF. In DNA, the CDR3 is TGTGCCAGCGCATCCACCGGGCGCGATTTTCTCTATGGCTACACCTTC.

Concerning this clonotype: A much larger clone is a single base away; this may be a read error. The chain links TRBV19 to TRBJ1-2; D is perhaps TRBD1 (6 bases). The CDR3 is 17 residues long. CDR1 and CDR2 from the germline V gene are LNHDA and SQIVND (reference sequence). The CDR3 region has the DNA TGTGCCAGTAGAATAGCGGGACAAGCGCCGTTATCCGTTGGCTACACCTTC. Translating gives CASRIAGQAPLSVGYTF.